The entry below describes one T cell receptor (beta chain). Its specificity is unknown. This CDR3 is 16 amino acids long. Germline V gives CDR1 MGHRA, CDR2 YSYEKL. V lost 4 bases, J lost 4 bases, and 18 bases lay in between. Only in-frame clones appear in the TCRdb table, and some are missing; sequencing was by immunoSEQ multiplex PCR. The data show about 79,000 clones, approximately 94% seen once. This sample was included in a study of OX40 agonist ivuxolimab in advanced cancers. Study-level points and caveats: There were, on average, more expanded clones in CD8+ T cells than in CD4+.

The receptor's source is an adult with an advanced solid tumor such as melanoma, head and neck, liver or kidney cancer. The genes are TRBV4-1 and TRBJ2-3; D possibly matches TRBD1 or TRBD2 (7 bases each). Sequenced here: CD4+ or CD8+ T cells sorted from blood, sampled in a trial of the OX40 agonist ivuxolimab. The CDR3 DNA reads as TGCGCCAGCAGCCCAGGGGGGGCGCCTAGTTCAGATACGCAGTATTTT. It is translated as CASSPGGAPSSDTQYF.